The sequence of this T cell receptor beta chain was determined in a study of blood T cell repertoires in COVID-19. Turning to the study itself: The samples span acute and convalescent COVID-19 from the United States, Italy and Spain. Sources were T cells, B-cell-depleted T cells, or PBMCs; the material itself was cDNA or gDNA.

Data came from immunoSEQ multiplex PCR; TCRdb stores just in-frame clones and leaves some out. The repertoire holds about 180,000 clones, with 60% to 80% as singletons. Input material: PBMCs or T cells enriched from blood (not recorded which). This TCR was sampled from a woman between 50 and 59 years old who had recovered from COVID-19.

This chain's CDR3 is CASSQDPSGSIIEQFF. The CDR3, as DNA: TGTGCCAGCAGCCAAGATCCTAGCGGGAGTATTATTGAGCAGTTCTTC. The J gene is TRBJ2-1, the V gene TRBV4-2, with 10 bases aligning to TRBD2. Per germline, CDR1 LGHNA and CDR2 YNFKEQ. V trimming: 0 bases; J trimming: 9 bases; junction bases outside the gene matches: 8. The CDR3 consists of 16 residues.